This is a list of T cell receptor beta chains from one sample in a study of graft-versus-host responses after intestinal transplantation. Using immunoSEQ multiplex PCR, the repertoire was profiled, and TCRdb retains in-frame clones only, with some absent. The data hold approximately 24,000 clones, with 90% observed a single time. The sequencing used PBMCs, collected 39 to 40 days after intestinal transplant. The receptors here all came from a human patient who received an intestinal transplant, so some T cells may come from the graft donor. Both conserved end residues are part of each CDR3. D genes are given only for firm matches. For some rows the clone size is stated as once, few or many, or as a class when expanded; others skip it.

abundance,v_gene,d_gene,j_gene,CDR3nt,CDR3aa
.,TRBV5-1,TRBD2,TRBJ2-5,TGCGCCAGCAGCTTTCTATTAGCGGGGCAAGAGACCCAGTACTTC,CASSFLLAGQETQYF
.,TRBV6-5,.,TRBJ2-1,TGTGCCAGCACCCTCTGGGGGAAGCAGTTCTTC,CASTLWGKQFF
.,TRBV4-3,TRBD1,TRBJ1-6,TGCGCCAGCAGCCAAGTGCGACAGGGGGAATCACCCCTCCACTTT,CASSQVRQGESPLHF
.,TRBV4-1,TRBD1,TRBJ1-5,TGCGCCAGCAGCCAAGTCCTCGACAGGGAGAGCAATCAGCCCCAGCATTTT,CASSQVLDRESNQPQHF
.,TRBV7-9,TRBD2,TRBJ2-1,TGTGCCAGCAGCCTTGAGCGGGAATACAATGAGCAGTTCTTC,CASSLEREYNEQFF
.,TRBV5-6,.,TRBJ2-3,TGTGCCAGCAACTCCTTGGGAGATACGCAGTATTTT,CASNSLGDTQYF
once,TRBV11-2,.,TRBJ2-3,TGTGCCAGCAGCTTAGCAGGGGCAGATACGCAGTATTTT,CASSLAGADTQYF
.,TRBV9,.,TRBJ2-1,TGTGCCAGCAGCGTACAGGCGGGGCAGAATGAGCAGTTCTTC,CASSVQAGQNEQFF
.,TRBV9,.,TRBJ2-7,TGTGCCACCTCCCGGCGGGATGGCGAGCAGTACTTC,CATSRRDGEQYF
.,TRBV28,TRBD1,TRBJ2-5,TGTGCCAGCAGGACCCCAGGGGGCTTAGGGGAGACCCAGTACTTC,CASRTPGGLGETQYF
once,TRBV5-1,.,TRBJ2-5,TGCGCCAGCAGCCGATGGACAGCGGAAGAGACCCAGTACTTC,CASSRWTAEETQYF
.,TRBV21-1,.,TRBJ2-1,TGTGCCAGCAGCAAAATCGGAGCGGGAGGGCCCGGCAATGAGCAGTTCTTC,CASSKIGAGGPGNEQFF
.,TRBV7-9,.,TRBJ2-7,TGTGCCAGCAGCTTAGAGTTCCAGCGAGACGAGCAGTACTTC,CASSLEFQRDEQYF
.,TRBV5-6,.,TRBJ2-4,TGTGCCAGCAGCTTGGCGGGGGGCCCCCCGTTAAACATTCAGTACTTC,CASSLAGGPPLNIQYF
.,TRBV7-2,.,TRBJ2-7,TGTGCCAGCAGCCCTCCTGACTACGAGCAGTACTTC,CASSPPDYEQYF
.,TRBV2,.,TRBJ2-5,TGTGCCAGCAGTGGGGAGACCCAGTACTTC,CASSGETQYF
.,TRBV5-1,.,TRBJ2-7,TGCGCCAGCAGTTACTGGAGCCAACCCTCCTACGAGCAGTACTTC,CASSYWSQPSYEQYF
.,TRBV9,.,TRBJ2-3,TGTGCCAGCACCAAGTCTGGACGGTCGACAGATACGCAGTATTTT,CASTKSGRSTDTQYF
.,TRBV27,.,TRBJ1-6,TGTGCCAGCAGTTTATCCGCGGGGCATTCACCCCTCCACTTT,CASSLSAGHSPLHF
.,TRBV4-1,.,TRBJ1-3,TGCGCCAGCAGCCAGCACAACCCCAGGGTTCGAAACACCATATATTTT,CASSQHNPRVRNTIYF
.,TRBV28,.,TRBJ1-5,TGTGCCAGCAGTGTAAGGAGGTGGCAGAGAGGCAATCAGCCCCAGCATTTT,CASSVRRWQRGNQPQHF
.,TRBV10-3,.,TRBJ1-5,TGTGCCATCAGTGAGTCGGGAAGCAATCAGCCCCAGCATTTT,CAISESGSNQPQHF
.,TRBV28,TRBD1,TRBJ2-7,TGTGCCAGCAGTTTATATATGGGTGACAGGGGGCGAGGGGAGCAGTACTTC,CASSLYMGDRGRGEQYF
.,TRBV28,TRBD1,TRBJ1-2,TGTGCCAGCAGTTTGACAGGGTCGGATGGCTACACCTTC,CASSLTGSDGYTF
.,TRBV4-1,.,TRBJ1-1,TGCGCCAGCAGGGTCAGATTACAGCCACTCGTGATGAACACTGAAGCTTTCTTT,CASRVRLQPLVMNTEAFF
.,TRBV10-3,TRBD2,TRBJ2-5,TGTGCCAGGGGGGGAGAGACCCAGTACTTC,CARGGETQYF
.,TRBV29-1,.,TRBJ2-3,TGCAGCGTTGCACTCACAGATACGCAGTATTTT,CSVALTDTQYF
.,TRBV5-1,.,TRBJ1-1,TGCGCCAGCAGCTTGGGACTGATGAACACTGAAGCTTTCTTT,CASSLGLMNTEAFF
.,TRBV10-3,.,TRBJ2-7,TGTGCCATCAGTGAGTCCCAGACAAGCTCCTACGAGCAGTACTTC,CAISESQTSSYEQYF
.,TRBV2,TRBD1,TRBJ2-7,TGTGCCAGCAATGGACAGGGGACCTACGAGCAGTACTTC,CASNGQGTYEQYF
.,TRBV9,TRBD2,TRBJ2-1,TGTGCCAGCAGCGTAGGGACTAGCGGGTACAATGAGCAGTTCTTC,CASSVGTSGYNEQFF
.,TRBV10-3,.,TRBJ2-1,TGTGCCATCAGCGCCCCTATGGACTCCTACAATGAGCAGTTCTTC,CAISAPMDSYNEQFF
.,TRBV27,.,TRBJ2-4,TGTGCCAGCACAAGGGATTCAGGGGGGCTGGTCAAAAACATTCAGTACTTC,CASTRDSGGLVKNIQYF
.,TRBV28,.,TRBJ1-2,TGTGCCAGCACGCCGGCCCGAAACTATGGCTACACCTTC,CASTPARNYGYTF
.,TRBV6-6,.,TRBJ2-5,TGTGCCAGCGGTTTCTCGGGCCTTACCGACTTC,CASGFSGLTDF
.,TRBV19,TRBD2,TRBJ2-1,TGTGCCAGTAGTATAGCTAGCGGGAGAAATGAGCAGTTCTTC,CASSIASGRNEQFF
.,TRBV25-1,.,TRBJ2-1,TGTGCCAGCAACACCTACAATGAGCAGTTCTTC,CASNTYNEQFF
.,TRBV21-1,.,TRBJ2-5,TGTGCCAGCAGCAAAGCGGGGACCCAGTACTTC,CASSKAGTQYF
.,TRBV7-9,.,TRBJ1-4,TGTGCCAGCAGCTTAGACACAGTAACTAACGGTGAAAAACTGTTTTTT,CASSLDTVTNGEKLFF
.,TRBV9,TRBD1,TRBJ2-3,TGTGCCAGCAGCGGCTTAGGGGGCGGCCACACAGATACGCAGTATTTT,CASSGLGGGHTDTQYF
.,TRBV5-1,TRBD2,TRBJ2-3,TGCGCCAGCAGCTTACCGGGACTAGCGGGAGAGACAGATACGCAGTATTTT,CASSLPGLAGETDTQYF
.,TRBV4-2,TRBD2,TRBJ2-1,TGTGCCAGCAGCCAAGATCCGGGCGGGAGGGCCTTCTACAATGAGCAGTTCTTC,CASSQDPGGRAFYNEQFF